These 2 T cell receptor beta chains share one sample of origin, sequenced in a study of OX40 agonist ivuxolimab in advanced cancers. Only in-frame clones appear in the TCRdb table, and some are missing; sequencing was by immunoSEQ multiplex PCR. The table lists some 19,000 clones, approximately 84% of them singletons. Sequencing was performed on CD4+ or CD8+ T cells sorted from blood, taken in a trial of the OX40 agonist ivuxolimab. These receptors all come from an adult with an advanced solid tumor such as melanoma, head and neck, liver or kidney cancer.

The CDR3 spells CASSWVRRDRVLGANVLTF. The CDR3 region has the DNA TGTGCCAGCAGCTGGGTACGGCGGGACAGGGTTCTTGGGGCCAACGTCCTGACTTTC. The V gene is TRBV11-2, the J gene TRBJ2-6; 9 bases align to TRBD1. V lost 4 bases to trimming and J lost 3 bases; unmatched junction nucleotides: 13. The CDR3 length is 19 residues. The germline V gene has CDR1 SGHAT and CDR2 FQNNGV.

The chain couples TRBV2 to TRBJ1-5; the D gene is possibly TRBD1 (6 bases). The CDR3 loop spans 15 amino acids. The germline V and J ends were trimmed by 4 bases and 4 bases, with 14 bases remaining between them. The V gene's germline CDR1 is SNHLY and CDR2 FYNNEI. Here the CDR3 DNA reads TGTGCCAGCAGTGGAGCAGGGGTAGGTAATCAGCCCCAGCATTTT. Its translation is CASSGAGVGNQPQHF.